The sequence of this T cell receptor beta chain was determined in a study of vaccination effects on CD4 cells after COVID-19. Findings of the study overall: A shortage of convalescent patients and an absence of early post-infection timepoints characterized the study.

The repertoire was sequenced with immunoSEQ multiplex PCR; TCRdb's copy has only in-frame clones and lacks some. Among about 44,000 clones listed, about 80% were seen once. Points on this clone: Its antigen is still unknown.

Germline values: CDR1 SGHRS, CDR2 YFSETQ. With V trimmed by 4 bases and J by 5 bases, 8 bases remained unmatched. The CDR3 has 15 residues. Once cultured for roughly ten days, the cells underwent separation to obtain CD4+ T cells. The person acquired a PCR-confirmed SARS-CoV-2 infection between March and December 2020. Each person got two doses of an mRNA SARS-CoV-2 vaccine, BNT162b2 or mRNA-1273. The source was CD4+ T cells from PBMCs cultured without peptide, collected after COVID-19 vaccination. This sequence joins TRBV5-1 and TRBJ1-4; 7 bases agree with TRBD1. This TCR was sampled from a human donor who had a prior SARS-CoV-2 infection. CDR3 loop: CASSREGTVNEKLFF. The CDR3 region has the DNA TGCGCCAGCAGCCGAGAGGGGACAGTGAATGAAAAACTGTTTTTT.